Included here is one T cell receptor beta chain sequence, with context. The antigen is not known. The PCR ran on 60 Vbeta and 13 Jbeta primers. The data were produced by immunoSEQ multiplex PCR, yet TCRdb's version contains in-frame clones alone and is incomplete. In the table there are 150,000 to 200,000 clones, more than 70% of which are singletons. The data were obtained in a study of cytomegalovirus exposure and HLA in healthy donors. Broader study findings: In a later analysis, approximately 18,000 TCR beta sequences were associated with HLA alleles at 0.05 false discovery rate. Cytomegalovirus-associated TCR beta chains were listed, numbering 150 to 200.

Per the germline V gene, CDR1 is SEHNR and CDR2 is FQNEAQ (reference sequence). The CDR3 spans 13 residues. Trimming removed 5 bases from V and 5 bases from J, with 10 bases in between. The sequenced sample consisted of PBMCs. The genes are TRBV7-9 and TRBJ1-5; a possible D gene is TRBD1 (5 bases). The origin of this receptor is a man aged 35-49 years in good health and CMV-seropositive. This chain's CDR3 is CASSVEGDQPQHF. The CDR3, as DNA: TGTGCCAGCAGCGTAGAAGGGGATCAGCCCCAGCATTTT. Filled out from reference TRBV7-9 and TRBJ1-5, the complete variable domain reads DTGVSQNPRHKITKRGQNVTFRCDPISEHNRLYWYRQTLGQGPEFLTYFQNEAQLEKSRLLSDRFSAERPKGSFSTLEIQRTEQGDSAMYLCASSVEGDQPQHFGDGTRLSIL.